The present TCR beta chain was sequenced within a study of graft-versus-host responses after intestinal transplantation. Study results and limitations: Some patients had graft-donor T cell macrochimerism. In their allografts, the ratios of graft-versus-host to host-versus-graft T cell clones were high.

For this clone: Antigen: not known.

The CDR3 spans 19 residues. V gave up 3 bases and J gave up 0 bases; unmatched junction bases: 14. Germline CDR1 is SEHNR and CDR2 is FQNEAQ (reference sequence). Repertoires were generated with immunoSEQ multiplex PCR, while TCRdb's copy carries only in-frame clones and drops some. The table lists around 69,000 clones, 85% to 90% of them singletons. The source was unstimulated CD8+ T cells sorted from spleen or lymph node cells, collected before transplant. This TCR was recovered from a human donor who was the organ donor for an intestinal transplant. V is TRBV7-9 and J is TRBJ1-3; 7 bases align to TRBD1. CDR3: CASSFRFWDSLLSGNTIYF. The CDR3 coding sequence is TGTGCCAGCAGCTTTCGGTTTTGGGACAGTCTTCTCTCTGGAAACACCATATATTTT.